This T cell receptor beta chain was recorded in a study of T cell changes during pregnancy in multiple sclerosis. CDR1 is LNHDA, CDR2 SQIVND, per germline (reference sequence). V lost 5 bases, J lost 1 base, and 10 bases stayed unmatched. The CDR3 contains 17 residues. Clones were read by immunoSEQ multiplex PCR, and TCRdb kept only the in-frame ones, dropping some. The sample consists of about 75,000 clones, 85% to 95% of them appearing once. The sequence was obtained from a female donor with multiple sclerosis, enrolled in a pregnancy study. Sequenced here: CD4+ T cells from peripheral blood mononuclear cells, sampled before pregnancy. The chain couples TRBV19 to TRBJ1-5, with 8 bases matching TRBD1. The DNA for the CDR3 is TGTGCCAGTAGTTCACACACCGGACAGGGCAGCAATCAGCCCCAGCATTTT. Residues: CASSSHTGQGSNQPQHF. Together with reference TRBV19 and TRBJ1-5, the CDR3 gives the full variable domain: DGGITQSPKYLFRKEGQNVTLSCEQNLNHDAMYWYRQDPGQGLRLIYYSQIVNDFQKGDIAEGYSVSREKKESFPLTVTSAQKNPTAFYLCASSSHTGQGSNQPQHFGDGTRLSIL.